This entry lists 4 T cell receptor beta chains sequenced from one sample in a study of T-cell memory formation after mild COVID-19. TCRdb passed the 5' RACE reads through MiXCR, listing each CDR3 protein once. The sample contains about 470,000 distinct CDR3 sequences, around a quarter of which appear only once. The sequencing sample was made of PBMCs or a T cell subset sorted from them (not recorded which). The receptors here all came from an adult woman who had mild COVID-19 (a few samples of this study predate the infection). Cell type and time point are not known.

The rearrangement joins TRBV11-2 to TRBJ1-3; D possibly corresponds to TRBD1 (6 bases). Germline V gene lookup returns CDR1 SGHAT and CDR2 FQNNGV. The CDR3 runs 13 residues. V lost 7 bases and J 7 bases, leaving 14 bases between the germline ends. This chain's CDR3 is CASNLGGANTIYF. CDR3 bases: TGTGCCAGCAACCTGGGGGGGGCTAACACCATATATTTT.

In this sample, this clonotype turned up a few times. This sequence joins TRBV5-5 and TRBJ2-3; D unresolved. CDR1 and CDR2 from the germline V gene are SGHKS and YYEKEE (reference sequence). V lost 6 bases and J lost 4, with 15 bases in between. This CDR3 spans 14 amino acids. In DNA, the CDR3 is TGTGCCAGCACCCCGAGAGAGGCGCCAGATACGCAGTATTTT. It encodes CASTPREAPDTQYF.

This chain uses TRBV24-1 with TRBJ2-1; TRBD1 or TRBD2 may be the D gene (5 bases each). Germline V gene lookup returns CDR1 KGHDR and CDR2 SFDVKD. The length of the CDR3 is 13 residues. The ends were cut back, 2 bases at V and 14 bases at J, with 15 bases in the middle. CDR3 nucleotide sequence: TGTGCCACCAGTGATTCGGGGACGCTCCTAAAGTTCTTC. It is translated as CATSDSGTLLKFF.

This clonotype occurred a few times. The genes are TRBV9 and TRBJ1-1, with unresolved D. Between the trimmed V and J ends, which lost 4 bases and 6 bases, there was a span of 13 bases. CDR1 is SGDLS, CDR2 YYNGEE, per germline. The CDR3 runs 13 residues. The CDR3 DNA is TGTGCCAGCAGCCCCGCAGGCGGGGCTGAAGCTTTCTTT. Protein sequence: CASSPAGGAEAFF.